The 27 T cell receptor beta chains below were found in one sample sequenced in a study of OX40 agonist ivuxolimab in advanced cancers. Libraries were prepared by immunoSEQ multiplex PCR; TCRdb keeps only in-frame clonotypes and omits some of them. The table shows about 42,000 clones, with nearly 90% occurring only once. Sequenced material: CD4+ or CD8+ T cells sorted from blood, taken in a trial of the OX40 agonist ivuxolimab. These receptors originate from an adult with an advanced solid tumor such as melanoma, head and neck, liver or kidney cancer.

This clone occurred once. CDR3 in amino acids: CASSQGDPRNTEAFF. The CDR3 DNA reads as TGTGCCAGCAGCCAGGGGGACCCGAGGAACACTGAAGCTTTCTTT. The chain has TRBV11-2 and TRBJ1-1; TRBD1 matches at 7 bases. Trimming removed 5 bases from V and 1 base from J; junction bases left unmatched: 7. Germline lookup yields CDR1 SGHAT and CDR2 FQNNGV. CDR3 length equals 15 residues.

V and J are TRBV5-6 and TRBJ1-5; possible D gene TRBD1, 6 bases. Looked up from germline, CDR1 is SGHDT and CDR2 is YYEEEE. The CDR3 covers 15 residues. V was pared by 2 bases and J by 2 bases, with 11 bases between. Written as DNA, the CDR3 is TGTGCCAGCAGCTTACAGGGTTTAGGCAATCAGCCCCAGCATTTT. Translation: CASSLQGLGNQPQHF.

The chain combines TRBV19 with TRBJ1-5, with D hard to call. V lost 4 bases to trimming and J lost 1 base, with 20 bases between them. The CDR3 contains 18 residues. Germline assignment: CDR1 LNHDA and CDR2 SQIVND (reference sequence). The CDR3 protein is CASSKAPSGMSSNQPQHF. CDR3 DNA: TGTGCCAGTAGTAAGGCTCCCTCCGGTATGAGCAGCAATCAGCCCCAGCATTTT. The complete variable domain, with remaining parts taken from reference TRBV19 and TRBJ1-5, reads DGGITQSPKYLFRKEGQNVTLSCEQNLNHDAMYWYRQDPGQGLRLIYYSQIVNDFQKGDIAEGYSVSREKKESFPLTVTSAQKNPTAFYLCASSKAPSGMSSNQPQHFGDGTRLSIL.

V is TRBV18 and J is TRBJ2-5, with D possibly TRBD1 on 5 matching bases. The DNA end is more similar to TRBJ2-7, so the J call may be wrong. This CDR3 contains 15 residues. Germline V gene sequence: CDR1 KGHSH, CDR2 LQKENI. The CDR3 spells CASSPGTGSSYEQYF. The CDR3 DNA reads TGTGCCAGCTCACCGGGAACAGGTAGCTCCTACGAGCAGTACTTC.

The CDR3, as DNA: TGTGCCAGCAGCGCTGGGACAGTTTATAGCAATCAGCCCCAGCATTTT. Its protein is CASSAGTVYSNQPQHF. The chain has TRBV2 and TRBJ1-5, with 7 bases aligning to TRBD1. This CDR3 spans 16 amino acids. V dropped 6 bases and J dropped 0; count of bases not matched to a gene: 8. CDR1 is SNHLY, CDR2 FYNNEI, per germline. The full variable domain, completed using reference TRBV2 and TRBJ1-5, is EPEVTQTPSHQVTQMGQEVILRCVPISNHLYFYWYRQILGQKVEFLVSFYNNEISEKSEIFDDQFSVERPDGSNFTLKIRSTKLEDSAMYFCASSAGTVYSNQPQHFGDGTRLSIL.

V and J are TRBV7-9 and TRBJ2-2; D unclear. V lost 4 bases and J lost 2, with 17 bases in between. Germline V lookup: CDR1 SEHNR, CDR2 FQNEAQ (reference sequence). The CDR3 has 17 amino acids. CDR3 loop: CASSSKATFLNTGELFF. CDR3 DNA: TGTGCCAGCAGCTCAAAGGCGACCTTTCTCAACACCGGGGAGCTGTTTTTT.

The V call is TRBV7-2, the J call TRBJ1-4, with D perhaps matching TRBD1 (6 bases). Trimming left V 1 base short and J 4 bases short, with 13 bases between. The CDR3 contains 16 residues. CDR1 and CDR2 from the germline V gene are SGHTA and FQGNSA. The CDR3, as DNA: TGTGCCAGCAGCTTAGGTTCGACAGGCCGTAATGAAAAACTGTTTTTT. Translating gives CASSLGSTGRNEKLFF.

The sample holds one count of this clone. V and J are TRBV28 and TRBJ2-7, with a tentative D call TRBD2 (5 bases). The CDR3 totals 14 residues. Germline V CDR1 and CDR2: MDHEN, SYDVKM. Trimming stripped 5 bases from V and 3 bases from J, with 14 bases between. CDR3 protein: CASSSGRILYEQYF. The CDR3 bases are TGTGCCAGCAGTAGCGGACGGATTCTCTACGAGCAGTACTTC.

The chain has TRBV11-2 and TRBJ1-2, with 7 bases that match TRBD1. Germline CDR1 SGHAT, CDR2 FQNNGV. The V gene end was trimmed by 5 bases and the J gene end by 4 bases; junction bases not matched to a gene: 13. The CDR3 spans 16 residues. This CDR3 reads CASSTNSQGGRYGYTF. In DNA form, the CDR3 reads TGTGCCAGCAGCACCAACTCTCAGGGGGGTCGCTATGGCTACACCTTC.

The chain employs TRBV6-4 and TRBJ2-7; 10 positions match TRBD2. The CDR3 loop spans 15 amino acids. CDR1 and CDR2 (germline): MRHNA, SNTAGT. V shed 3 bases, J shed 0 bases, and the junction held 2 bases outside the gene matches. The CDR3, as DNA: TGTGCCAGCAGTGAAGCTAGCGGGAGCTCCTACGAGCAGTACTTC. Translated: CASSEASGSSYEQYF.

The CDR3 nucleotides are TGTGCCAGCTCACCAGAAAGGACGGTAAATCAGCCCCAGCATTTT. Amino acids: CASSPERTVNQPQHF. The chain is built from TRBV18 and TRBJ1-5; D not resolved. V lost 2 bases to trimming and J lost 4 bases, with 12 bases between them. CDR1 KGHSH and CDR2 LQKENI come from the germline V gene. The length of the CDR3 is 15 residues.

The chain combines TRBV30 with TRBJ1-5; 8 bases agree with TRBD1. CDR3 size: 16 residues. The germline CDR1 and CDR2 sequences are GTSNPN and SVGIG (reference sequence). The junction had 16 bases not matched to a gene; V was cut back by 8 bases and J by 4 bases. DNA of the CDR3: TGTGCCAGTAGTTACATCGGACAGGGAAGAAATCAGCCCCAGCATTTT. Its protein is CASSYIGQGRNQPQHF.

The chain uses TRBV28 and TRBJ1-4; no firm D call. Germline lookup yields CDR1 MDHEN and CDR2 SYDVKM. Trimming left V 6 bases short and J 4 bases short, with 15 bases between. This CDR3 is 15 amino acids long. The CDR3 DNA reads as TGTGCCAGCAGCCGAGCCTATCAAATTAATGAAAAACTGTTTTTT. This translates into CASSRAYQINEKLFF.

The CDR3 DNA is TGTGCCACTGGACCTTTCTACGAGCAGTACTTC. It translates to CATGPFYEQYF. The gene calls are TRBV27 and TRBJ2-5; D gene uncertain. The tail of the sequence fits TRBJ2-7 better, so the J call may be wrong. Germline CDR1 reads MNHEY; CDR2 reads SMNVEV (reference sequence). The CDR3 runs 11 residues.

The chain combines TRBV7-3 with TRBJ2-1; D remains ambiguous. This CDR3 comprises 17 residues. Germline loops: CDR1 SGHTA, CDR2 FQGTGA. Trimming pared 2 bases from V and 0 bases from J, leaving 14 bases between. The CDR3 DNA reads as TGTGCCAGCAGCTTACAAGGGCCCTTGAGCTCCTACAATGAGCAGTTCTTC. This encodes CASSLQGPLSSYNEQFF.

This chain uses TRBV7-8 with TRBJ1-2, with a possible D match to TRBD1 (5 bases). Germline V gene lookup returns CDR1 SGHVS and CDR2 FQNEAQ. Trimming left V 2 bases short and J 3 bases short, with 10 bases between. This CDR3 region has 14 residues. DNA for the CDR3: TGTGCCAGCAGCTTAAGAGTGACAGACTATGGCTACACCTTC. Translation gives CASSLRVTDYGYTF.

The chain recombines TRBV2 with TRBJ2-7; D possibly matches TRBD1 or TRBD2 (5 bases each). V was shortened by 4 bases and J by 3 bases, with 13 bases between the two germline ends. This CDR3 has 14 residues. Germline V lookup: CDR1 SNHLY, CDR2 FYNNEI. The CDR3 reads CASSARDPGYEQYF. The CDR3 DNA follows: TGTGCCAGCAGTGCCCGGGACCCCGGCTACGAGCAGTACTTC. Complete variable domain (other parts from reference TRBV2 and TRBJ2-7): EPEVTQTPSHQVTQMGQEVILRCVPISNHLYFYWYRQILGQKVEFLVSFYNNEISEKSEIFDDQFSVERPDGSNFTLKIRSTKLEDSAMYFCASSARDPGYEQYFGPGTRLTVT.

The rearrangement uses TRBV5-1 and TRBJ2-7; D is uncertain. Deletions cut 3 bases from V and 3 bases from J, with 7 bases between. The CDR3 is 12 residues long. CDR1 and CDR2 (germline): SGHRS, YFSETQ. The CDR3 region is CASSSRNYEQYF. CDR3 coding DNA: TGCGCCAGCAGCTCCCGCAACTACGAGCAGTACTTC.

CDR3 amino acids: CASSLNGQEETQYF. Here the CDR3 DNA reads TGCGCCAGCAGCTTGAACGGCCAGGAAGAGACCCAGTACTTC. The rearrangement uses TRBV5-1 and TRBJ2-5; D is unclear. Trimming pared 1 base from V and 3 bases from J, leaving 10 bases between. The length of the CDR3 is 14 residues. Germline lookup yields CDR1 SGHRS and CDR2 YFSETQ.

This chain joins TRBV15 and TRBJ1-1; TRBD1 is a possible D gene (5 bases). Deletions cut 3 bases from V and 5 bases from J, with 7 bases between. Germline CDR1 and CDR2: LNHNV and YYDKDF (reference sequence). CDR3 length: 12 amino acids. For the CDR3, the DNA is TGTGCCACCAGCAGCAGGGTTACTGAAGCTTTCTTT. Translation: CATSSRVTEAFF.

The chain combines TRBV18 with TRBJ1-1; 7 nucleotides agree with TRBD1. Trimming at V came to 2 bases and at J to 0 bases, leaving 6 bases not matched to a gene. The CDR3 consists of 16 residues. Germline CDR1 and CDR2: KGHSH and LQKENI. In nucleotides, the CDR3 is TGTGCCAGCTCACCAAGGCGGGACAGCATGAACACTGAAGCTTTCTTT. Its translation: CASSPRRDSMNTEAFF.

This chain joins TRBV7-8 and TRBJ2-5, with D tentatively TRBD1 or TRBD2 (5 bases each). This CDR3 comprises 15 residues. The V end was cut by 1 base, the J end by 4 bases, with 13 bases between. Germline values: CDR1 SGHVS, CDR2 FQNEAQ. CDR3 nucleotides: TGTGCCAGCAGCTTAGTCCCGGCAGGGAGAGAGACCCAGTACTTC. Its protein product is CASSLVPAGRETQYF.

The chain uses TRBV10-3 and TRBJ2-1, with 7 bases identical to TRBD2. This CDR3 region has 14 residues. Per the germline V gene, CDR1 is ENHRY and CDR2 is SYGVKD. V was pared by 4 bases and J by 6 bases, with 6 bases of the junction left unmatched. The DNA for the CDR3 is TGTGCCATCAGTGTAAGGGAGGGGTTCAATGAGCAGTTCTTC. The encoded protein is CAISVREGFNEQFF.

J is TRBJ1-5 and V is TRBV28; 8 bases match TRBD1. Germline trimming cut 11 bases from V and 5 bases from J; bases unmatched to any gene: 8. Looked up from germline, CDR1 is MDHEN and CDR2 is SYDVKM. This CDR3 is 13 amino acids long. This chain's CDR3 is CAVRTGKYQPQHF. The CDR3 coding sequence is TGTGCCGTCCGGACAGGGAAATATCAGCCCCAGCATTTT.

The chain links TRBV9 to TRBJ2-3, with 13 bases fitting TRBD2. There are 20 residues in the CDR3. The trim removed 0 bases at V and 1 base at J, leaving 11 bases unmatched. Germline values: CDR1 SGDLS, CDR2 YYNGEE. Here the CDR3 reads CASSVVGSGLAGDGTDTQYF. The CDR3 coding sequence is TGTGCCAGCAGCGTAGTAGGTTCCGGACTAGCGGGAGATGGCACAGATACGCAGTATTTT.

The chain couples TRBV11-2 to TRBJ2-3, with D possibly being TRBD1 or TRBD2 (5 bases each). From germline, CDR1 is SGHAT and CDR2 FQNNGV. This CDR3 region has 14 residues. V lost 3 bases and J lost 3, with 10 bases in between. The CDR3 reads CASSLGVSTDTQYF. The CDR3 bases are TGTGCCAGCAGCTTGGGGGTCAGTACAGATACGCAGTATTTT.

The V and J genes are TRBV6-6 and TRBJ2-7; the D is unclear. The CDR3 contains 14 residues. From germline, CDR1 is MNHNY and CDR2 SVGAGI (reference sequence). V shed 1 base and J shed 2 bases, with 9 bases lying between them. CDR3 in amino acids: CASSYLAVPYEQYF. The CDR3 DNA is TGTGCCAGCAGTTACTTGGCGGTTCCCTACGAGCAGTACTTC.